A selection of T cell receptor beta chains follows, all from one sample in a study of blood T cell repertoires in COVID-19. Only in-frame clones appear in the TCRdb table, and some are missing; sequencing was by immunoSEQ multiplex PCR. Of over 60,000 clones in the sample, 80% to 90% were seen once. What was sequenced was peripheral blood. The receptors originated from a woman aged 50 to 60 with active COVID-19. Each CDR3 is given with its conserved first and last residue. Fields, in order: clone size, V gene, D gene, J gene, CDR3 length, CDR3 protein, CDR3 DNA. The D gene is left open where the match is weak. Expanded clones are given a class, and other clones once, few, many or no size at all.

>.|TRBV5-4|.|TRBJ2-5|14
CASSPGGTEETQYF
TGTGCCAGCAGCCCGGGGGGGACAGAAGAGACCCAGTACTTC
>.|TRBV2|.|TRBJ2-1|13
CASSRDSAAGQFF
TGTGCCAGCAGTAGGGACTCAGCGGCGGGGCAGTTCTTC
>.|TRBV4-1|TRBD1|TRBJ2-7|15
CASSQMTGGTYEQYF
TGCGCCAGCAGCCAGATGACAGGGGGGACCTACGAGCAGTACTTC
>.|TRBV10-1|.|TRBJ2-3|15
CASSESKGPKDTQYF
TGCGCCAGCAGTGAGTCGAAGGGGCCTAAAGATACGCAGTATTTT
>.|TRBV18|.|TRBJ1-4|16
CASSTLSRGTNEKLFF
TGTGCCAGCTCCACCTTATCAAGGGGCACTAATGAAAAACTGTTTTTT
>.|TRBV10-3|.|TRBJ2-6|16
CAIRIGQSSGANVLTF
TGTGCCATCAGGATTGGACAGAGCTCTGGGGCCAACGTCCTGACTTTC
>.|TRBV28|TRBD1|TRBJ1-2|16
CASRSTGERGNYGYTF
TGTGCCAGCAGGTCGACAGGGGAAAGAGGGAACTATGGCTACACCTTC
>.|TRBV30|TRBD1|TRBJ1-5|15
CAWSVGTDFNQPQHF
TGTGCCTGGAGTGTAGGGACAGACTTCAATCAGCCCCAGCATTTT
>once|TRBV6-5|TRBD1|TRBJ1-2|15
CASSYRTGNNYGYTF
TGTGCCAGCAGTTACCGGACAGGGAATAACTATGGCTACACCTTC
>.|TRBV5-8|TRBD1|TRBJ2-1|14
CASRRTGPYNEQFF
TGTGCCAGCAGACGGACAGGGCCCTACAATGAGCAGTTCTTC
>.|TRBV6-5|TRBD1|TRBJ2-5|15
CASSPDRAREETQYF
TGTGCCAGCAGCCCGGACAGGGCGCGAGAAGAGACCCAGTACTTC
>.|TRBV3-1/TRBV3-2|.|TRBJ2-1|13
CASSQGRYNEQFF
TGTGCCAGCAGCCAAGGCAGATACAATGAGCAGTTCTTC
>.|TRBV27|TRBD2|TRBJ2-7|13
CASRLREGYEQYF
TGTGCCAGCAGATTACGGGAGGGCTACGAGCAGTACTTC
>.|TRBV5-1|TRBD1|TRBJ2-3|16
CASSLVGQGTTDTQYF
TGCGCCAGCAGCTTGGTGGGACAGGGTACCACAGATACGCAGTATTTT
>.|TRBV7-9|TRBD1|TRBJ1-4|15
CASSRGTGREEKLFF
TGTGCCAGCAGCCGGGGGACAGGGAGAGAAGAAAAACTGTTTTTT
>.|TRBV21-1|.|TRBJ2-1|15
CASSPDGEINNEQFF
TGTGCCAGCAGCCCCGATGGGGAGATTAACAATGAGCAGTTCTTC
>.|TRBV9|.|TRBJ1-3|16
CASSVVDGTGLNTIYF
TGTGCCAGCAGCGTAGTGGATGGTACAGGGTTGAACACCATATATTTT
>.|TRBV7-2|.|TRBJ2-2|16
CASSLTGTYNTGELFF
TGTGCCAGCAGCTTAACCGGGACATATAACACCGGGGAGCTGTTTTTT
>.|TRBV7-3|TRBD1|TRBJ2-1|15
CASSRDRGSYNEQFF
TGTGCCAGCAGCCGAGACAGGGGTTCCTACAATGAGCAGTTCTTC
>.|TRBV5-4|TRBD1|TRBJ1-2|14
CASSPTGSGYGYTF
TGTGCCAGCAGCCCGACAGGGTCCGGCTATGGCTACACCTTC
>.|TRBV5-6|TRBD1|TRBJ1-3|14
CARQGADSGNTIYF
TGTGCCAGACAGGGGGCGGACTCTGGAAACACCATATATTTT
>.|TRBV3-1/TRBV3-2|.|TRBJ2-1|16
CASSQVSGRYNEWQFF
TGTGCCAGCAGCCAAGTCTCGGGGAGATACAATGAGTGGCAGTTCTTC
>.|TRBV5-6|.|TRBJ2-5|16
CASSSYTDRTYETQYF
TGTGCCAGCAGCTCCTATACTGACAGGACGTATGAGACCCAGTACTTC
>.|TRBV19|TRBD2|TRBJ2-1|17
CASKLAGGPMSYNEQFF
TGTGCCAGTAAGCTAGCGGGAGGGCCAATGTCCTACAATGAGCAGTTCTTC
>.|TRBV20-1|TRBD1|TRBJ2-7|17
CSASSDREMSPTYEQYF
TGCAGTGCTAGTTCCGACAGGGAGATGTCACCGACCTACGAGCAGTACTTC
>.|TRBV19|.|TRBJ2-6|16
CASSGMRGSGANVLTF
TGTGCCAGTAGTGGTATGCGGGGCTCTGGGGCCAACGTCCTGACTTTC
>.|TRBV21-1|.|TRBJ1-2|12
CASSKKPGGYTF
TGTGCCAGCAGCAAAAAACCAGGAGGCTACACCTTC
>.|TRBV9|TRBD1|TRBJ1-2|13
CASSSGQGDGYTF
TGTGCCAGCAGCTCCGGACAGGGGGATGGCTACACCTTC
>few|TRBV2|TRBD2|TRBJ2-7|13
CALTGRDSYEQYF
TGTGCCCTCACCGGGAGGGACTCCTACGAGCAGTACTTC
>.|TRBV28|TRBD1|TRBJ2-7|16
CASSIPGQGSSYEQYF
TGTGCCAGCAGTATTCCGGGACAGGGGAGCTCCTACGAGCAGTACTTC
>.|TRBV2|.|TRBJ2-1|17
CASSEALLASSYNEQFF
TGTGCCAGCAGTGAAGCCCTGCTAGCGTCCTCCTACAATGAGCAGTTCTTC
>few|TRBV5-1|TRBD1|TRBJ2-7|14
CASSLGQGFDEQYF
TGCGCCAGCAGCTTGGGACAGGGGTTCGACGAGCAGTACTTC
>.|TRBV19|.|TRBJ1-4|12
CASSTPQGKLFF
TGTGCCAGTAGTACACCTCAGGGGAAACTGTTTTTT
>.|TRBV7-8|TRBD2|TRBJ2-2|17
CASSFPGSGRPTGELFF
TGTGCCAGCAGCTTCCCAGGGAGCGGGAGACCCACCGGGGAGCTGTTTTTT
>.|TRBV6-1|TRBD2|TRBJ2-7|15
CASSELSGSYYEQYF
TGTGCCAGCAGTGAACTCAGCGGGAGCTACTACGAGCAGTACTTC
>.|TRBV4-1|.|TRBJ2-3|14
CASSQATTTDTQYF
TGCGCCAGCAGCCAAGCAACAACGACAGATACGCAGTATTTT
>.|TRBV3-1/TRBV3-2|TRBD2|TRBJ2-1|17
CASSQEGLGTSMREQFF
TGTGCCAGCAGCCAAGAGGGGTTAGGGACTAGCATGCGTGAGCAGTTCTTC
>few|TRBV19|TRBD2|TRBJ2-5|17
CASSMGLAGLTKETQYF
TGTGCCAGTAGTATGGGACTAGCGGGGCTTACTAAAGAGACCCAGTACTTC
>.|TRBV4-1|.|TRBJ2-3|16
CASSQVQGVTADTQYF
TGCGCCAGCAGCCAAGTTCAAGGGGTCACCGCAGATACGCAGTATTTT
>.|TRBV7-8|.|TRBJ1-1|13
CASSQTGPTEAFF
TGTGCCAGCAGCCAAACAGGGCCCACTGAAGCTTTCTTT
>once|TRBV21-1|.|TRBJ2-7|13
CASSKAVLPEQYF
TGTGCCAGCAGCAAAGCGGTACTTCCCGAGCAGTACTTC
>.|TRBV6-1|TRBD2|TRBJ2-1|17
CASSEGLAGVVYNEQFF
TGTGCCAGCAGTGAGGGACTAGCGGGAGTCGTCTACAATGAGCAGTTCTTC
>.|TRBV7-3|.|TRBJ2-1|14
CASSLLSLTNEQFF
TGTGCCAGCAGCTTACTTTCCCTTACTAATGAGCAGTTCTTC
>.|TRBV12-5|TRBD2|TRBJ2-3|18
CASGSGTSGRARPDTQYF
TGTGCTAGTGGTTCCGGGACTAGCGGCCGGGCCCGTCCAGATACGCAGTATTTT
>.|TRBV19|TRBD1|TRBJ2-3|12
CATGGLADTQYF
TGTGCGACAGGGGGCTTAGCAGATACGCAGTATTTT